The 26 T cell receptor beta chains below were found in one sample sequenced in a study of blood T cell repertoires in COVID-19. Only in-frame clones appear in the TCRdb table, and some are missing; sequencing was by immunoSEQ multiplex PCR. The repertoire holds 110,000 or so clones, with around 80% as singletons. Input material: peripheral blood. All receptors derive from a woman older than 75 with active or convalescent COVID-19.

V and J are TRBV7-3 and TRBJ2-1, with 9 bases identical to TRBD2. V gave up 7 bases and J gave up 4 bases; unmatched junction bases: 8. Per the germline V gene, CDR1 is SGHTA and CDR2 is FQGTGA. CDR3 length: 15 amino acids. This CDR3 is CASTIAGAGYNEQFF. For the CDR3, the DNA is TGTGCCAGCACCATAGCGGGAGCGGGGTACAATGAGCAGTTCTTC.

The rearrangement joins TRBV10-3 to TRBJ2-3; no reliable D call. The CDR3 is made up of 15 amino acids. V was shortened by 4 bases and J by 4 bases, with 15 bases between the two germline ends. Germline CDR1 is ENHRY and CDR2 is SYGVKD. The CDR3 protein is CAISARLSTSDTQYF. CDR3 sequence (DNA): TGTGCCATCAGTGCACGCTTGAGTACCTCAGATACGCAGTATTTT.

This chain links TRBV5-4 with TRBJ2-7; tentative D call: TRBD2 (6 bases). Germline CDR1 is SGHNT and CDR2 is YYREEE (reference sequence). V was cut by 2 bases and J by 3 bases, with 12 bases left in between. The CDR3 spans 14 residues. The CDR3: CASSLGGYVYEQYF. In DNA, the CDR3 is TGTGCCAGCAGCTTAGGAGGGTACGTCTACGAGCAGTACTTC.

This chain joins TRBV6-4 and TRBJ2-2, with D uncertain. V lost 6 bases, J lost 3 bases, and 5 bases lay in between. The CDR3 has 12 residues. Germline V lookup: CDR1 MRHNA, CDR2 SNTAGT. The CDR3 loop is CASRSYTGELFF. The CDR3 bases are TGTGCCAGCAGGAGCTACACCGGGGAGCTGTTTTTT.

The V and J genes are TRBV7-9 and TRBJ1-2; a weak D match, TRBD1 (6 bases). The CDR3 extends over 14 amino acids. Trimming pared 5 bases from V and 5 bases from J, leaving 15 bases between. Germline assignment: CDR1 SEHNR and CDR2 FQNEAQ (reference sequence). The CDR3 sequence is CASSPSTGSYGYTF. CDR3 sequence (DNA): TGTGCCAGCAGCCCTTCGACAGGTAGTTATGGCTACACCTTC.

The chain links TRBV4-1 to TRBJ2-1; TRBD2 aligns across 7 bases. This CDR3 is 17 amino acids long. Unmatched junction bases numbered 10, after V lost 5 bases and J lost 0 bases. CDR1 is MGHRA, CDR2 YSYEKL, per germline. CDR3 sequence: CASSKLARLDSYNEQFF. The CDR3, as DNA: TGCGCCAGCAGCAAACTAGCGAGACTTGACTCCTACAATGAGCAGTTCTTC.

The chain combines TRBV6-4 with TRBJ2-1; 12 bases are a match to TRBD2. The germline gives CDR1 MRHNA, CDR2 SNTAGT. J gave up 8 bases and V 6 bases, and 8 bases lay outside the gene matches. The CDR3 is made up of 15 amino acids. Written as DNA, the CDR3 is TGTGCCAGCAGCCGACTAGCGGGAGACATTGATGAGCAGTTCTTC. Encoded protein: CASSRLAGDIDEQFF.

V usage is TRBV21-1 and J usage is TRBJ2-7; the listed D gene, TRBD1, was not tested against the DNA. TRBV21-1 is a known pseudogene. The CDR3 consists of 13 residues. The CDR3 sequence is CASSKRQGWEQYF. In DNA form, the CDR3 reads TGTGCCAGCAGCAAACGACAGGGGTGGGAGCAGTACTTC.

The rearrangement joins TRBV4-1 to TRBJ2-1; the D gene is possibly TRBD1 (6 bases). V shed 0 bases and J shed 15 bases, with 30 bases lying between them. This CDR3 has 18 residues. Germline assignment: CDR1 MGHRA and CDR2 YSYEKL. The CDR3, as DNA: TGCGCCAGCAGCCAAGAGGGTTTGAGGGGACAAAGAAACCGTGATGTGTTCTTC. It is translated as CASSQEGLRGQRNRDVFF.

The genes are TRBV6-1 and TRBJ1-6, with D possibly TRBD1 on 5 matching bases. V was shortened by 4 bases and J by 5 bases, with 18 bases between the two germline ends. The CDR3 sequence is 17 residues long. Germline-derived CDR1 and CDR2 are MNHNS and SASEGT. CDR3 DNA: TGTGCCAGCAGTGTTATCGGACGCTCGGGGGATAATTCACCCCTCCACTTT. Its translation is CASSVIGRSGDNSPLHF.

CDR3 loop: CASSARVYQETQYF. The DNA of the CDR3 is TGTGCCAGCAGTGCCAGGGTGTACCAAGAGACCCAGTACTTC. The chain is built from TRBV25-1 and TRBJ2-5, with D maybe TRBD1 (5 bases). Looked up from germline, CDR1 is MGHDK and CDR2 is SYGVNS. CDR3 size: 14 residues. V was clipped by 4 bases and J by 0 bases, with 9 bases between them. Variable domain in full (rest from reference TRBV25-1 and TRBJ2-5): EADIYQTPRYLVIGTGKKITLECSQTMGHDKMYWYQQDPGMELHLIHYSYGVNSTEKGDLSSESTVSRIRTEHFPLTLESARPSHTSQYLCASSARVYQETQYFGPGTRLLVL.

This rearrangement joins TRBV18 to TRBJ1-3; D not certain. Deletions cut 1 base from V and 0 bases from J, with 10 bases between. The CDR3 consists of 16 residues. Per germline, CDR1 KGHSH and CDR2 LQKENI. This chain's CDR3 is CASSPRESSSGNTIYF. CDR3 DNA sequence: TGTGCCAGCTCACCACGGGAGTCTTCCTCTGGAAACACCATATATTTT.

This clone appeared a few times. V usage is TRBV10-1 and J usage is TRBJ1-1; unclear D gene. V dropped 2 bases and J dropped 7 bases, with 8 bases sitting between them. CDR1 is WNHNN and CDR2 is SYGVQD in the germline V gene (reference sequence). The CDR3 is 12 amino acids. The CDR3 spells CASSEGGGEAFF. For the CDR3, the DNA is TGCGCCAGCAGTGAGGGAGGTGGTGAAGCTTTCTTT.

V usage is TRBV2 and J usage is TRBJ2-7, with TRBD1 matching over 9 bases. The CDR3 has 13 amino acids. Germline loops: CDR1 SNHLY, CDR2 FYNNEI. Trimming removed 6 bases from V and 4 bases from J; junction bases left unmatched: 4. CDR3 loop: CASSVDRGYEQYF. CDR3 bases: TGTGCCAGCAGCGTGGACAGGGGTTACGAGCAGTACTTC.

The rearrangement joins TRBV28 to TRBJ2-7; D is possibly TRBD2 (6 bases). Germline CDR1 is MDHEN and CDR2 is SYDVKM. The CDR3 consists of 13 residues. CDR3 sequence (DNA): TGTGCGATTTGTGGTGGAGGGTCCTACGAGCAGTACTTC. Encoded protein: CAICGGGSYEQYF. The entire variable domain, with the rest obtained from reference TRBV28 and TRBJ2-7, is as follows: DVKVTQSSRYLVKRTGEKVFLECVQDMDHENMFWYRQDPGLGLRLIYFSYDVKMKEKGDIPEGYSVSREKKERFSLILESASTNQTSMYLCAICGGGSYEQYFGPGTRLTVT.

The genes are TRBV5-1 and TRBJ2-3, with 11 bases aligning to TRBD2. V lost 0 bases to trimming and J lost 2 bases; unmatched junction nucleotides: 5. The CDR3 has 17 residues. Germline CDR1 reads SGHRS; CDR2 reads YFSETQ. CDR3 loop: CASSLGLAGLVTDTQYF. CDR3 bases: TGCGCCAGCAGCTTGGGACTAGCGGGACTGGTCACAGATACGCAGTATTTT.

This clone has only a few counts. The gene calls are TRBV6-6 and TRBJ1-5, with 8 bases aligning to TRBD1. V trimming: 5 bases; J trimming: 6 bases; junction bases outside the gene matches: 6. The CDR3 is 14 residues long. The V gene's germline CDR1 is MNHNY and CDR2 SVGAGI (reference sequence). CDR3 residues: CASSARGQGQPQHF. The CDR3 DNA follows: TGTGCCAGCAGTGCCAGGGGGCAGGGTCAGCCCCAGCATTTT.

The chain combines TRBV24-1 with TRBJ2-2; D is unclear. The germline V gene has CDR1 KGHDR and CDR2 SFDVKD. CDR3 size: 15 residues. Trimming cost V 10 bases and J 4 bases, with 18 bases left between them. CDR3 amino acids: CATGIGSLATGELFF. The DNA of the CDR3 is TGTGCCACTGGTATTGGCAGTCTTGCCACCGGGGAGCTGTTTTTT.

Notes on this clone: It is likely a read error, because the conserved phenylalanine at the end of the CDR3 is missing. The CDR3 bases are TGCAGTGCTAGTGGTTGGGGCAGGGACTCACCCCTCCACTGT. Its protein is CSASGWGRDSPLHC. The rearrangement uses TRBV20-1 and TRBJ1-6, with D perhaps TRBD1 (5 bases). CDR1 is DFQATT, CDR2 SNEGSKA, per germline (reference sequence). This CDR3 is built from 14 residues. Trimming removed 3 bases from V and 10 bases from J, with 16 bases in between.

This clone was detected only a few times. This chain connects TRBV2 to TRBJ1-1, with 8 bases matching TRBD1. The CDR3 consists of 15 residues. Trimming removed 8 bases from V and 0 bases from J; junction bases left unmatched: 8. Germline CDR1 is SNHLY and CDR2 is FYNNEI. The CDR3 DNA is TGTGCCAGCGCTGCGACAGGGGCGTTGAACACTGAAGCTTTCTTT. This gives the protein CASAATGALNTEAFF.

The J gene is TRBJ1-1, the V gene TRBV18; 9 positions match TRBD1. Germline lookup yields CDR1 KGHSH and CDR2 LQKENI. CDR3 length equals 16 residues. V dropped 5 bases and J dropped 0; count of bases not matched to a gene: 7. This chain's CDR3 is CASSTGTGKLNTEAFF. In nucleotides, the CDR3 is TGTGCCAGCTCAACGGGGACAGGGAAGTTGAACACTGAAGCTTTCTTT.

The chain joins TRBV5-6 to TRBJ1-2, with D tentatively TRBD1 (5 bases). V lost 7 bases, J lost 8 bases, and 15 bases lay in between. CDR1 and CDR2 from the germline V gene are SGHDT and YYEEEE. CDR3 length: 12 residues. This CDR3 is CASAVEGRGYTF. The CDR3 nucleotides read TGTGCCAGCGCCGTGGAGGGGCGAGGCTACACCTTC.

J is TRBJ1-1 and V is TRBV2; D may be TRBD1 (6 bases). Germline values: CDR1 SNHLY, CDR2 FYNNEI. Trimming left V 3 bases short and J 4 bases short, with 15 bases between. The CDR3 loop spans 15 amino acids. Here the CDR3 DNA reads TGTGCCAGCAGTGATCGGGGGGGCGCAGGCACTGAAGCTTTCTTT. Its protein product is CASSDRGGAGTEAFF.

The chain recombines TRBV14 with TRBJ2-1; 10 bases match TRBD2. The CDR3 runs to 17 residues. Germline V gene data show CDR1 as SGHDN and CDR2 as FVKESK. Trimming at V came to 0 bases and at J to 4 bases, leaving 6 bases not matched to a gene. CDR3 protein: CASSQDLLAGRYNEQFF. In DNA, the CDR3 is TGTGCCAGCAGCCAAGATTTACTAGCGGGAAGGTACAATGAGCAGTTCTTC.

The chain is built from TRBV18 and TRBJ1-1; no clear D gene. CDR3 length equals 12 residues. The V gene lost 1 base and the J gene lost 11 bases, with 11 bases spanning the gap. Germline V gene data show CDR1 as KGHSH and CDR2 as LQKENI. The CDR3 nucleotides read TGTGCCAGCTCACCACAGGAGGGTCTGGCTTTCTTT. Its protein is CASSPQEGLAFF.

J is TRBJ1-1 and V is TRBV5-6; 9 nucleotides agree with TRBD1. The ends lost 4 bases at V and 5 bases at J; junction bases unmatched: 6. Germline values: CDR1 SGHDT, CDR2 YYEEEE. This CDR3 contains 14 residues. The DNA for the CDR3 is TGTGCCAGCAGCCTCCGGGACAGGGCTACTGAAGCTTTCTTT. Translating gives CASSLRDRATEAFF.